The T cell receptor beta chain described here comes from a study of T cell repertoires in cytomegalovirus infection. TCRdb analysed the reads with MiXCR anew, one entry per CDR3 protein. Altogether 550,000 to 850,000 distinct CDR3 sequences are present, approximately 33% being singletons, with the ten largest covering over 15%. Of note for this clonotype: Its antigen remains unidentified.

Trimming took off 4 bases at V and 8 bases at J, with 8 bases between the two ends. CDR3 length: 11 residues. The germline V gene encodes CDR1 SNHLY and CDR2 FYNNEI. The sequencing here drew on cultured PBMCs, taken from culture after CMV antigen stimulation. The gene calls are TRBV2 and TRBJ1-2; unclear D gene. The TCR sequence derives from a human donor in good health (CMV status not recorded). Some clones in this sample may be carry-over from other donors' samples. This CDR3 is CASSGSDGYTF. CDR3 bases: TGTGCCAGCAGTGGATCAGACGGCTACACCTTC.